This TCR beta chain was obtained from a study of blood T cell repertoires in COVID-19. Study-level information: Some COVID-19 samples were acute and others convalescent; all came from the United States, Italy and Spain.

Original data processing: Nucleated cell counts were estimated from reference gene primer amplification. This table comes from immunoSEQ multiplex PCR, and its TCRdb copy is limited to in-frame clones, with some not included. From that table come the V and J calls and clone size; the DNA was used to work out D and trimming. Found here are about 44,000 clones, around 80% of them singletons; the top ten hold roughly two fifths. This clone was seen a single time. Trimming shortened V by 2 bases and J by 0 bases, and 7 bases separated the two germline ends. The CDR3 covers 15 residues. Looked up from germline, CDR1 is MNHEY and CDR2 is SMNVEV (reference sequence).

The sample taken for sequencing was peripheral blood. This clonotype was obtained from a human donor in a cohort sampled during active COVID-19. The rearrangement uses TRBV27 and TRBJ2-2; D is perhaps TRBD1 (6 bases). The DNA for the CDR3 is TGTGCCAGCAGTTTACAGGGGTCGAACACCGGGGAGCTGTTTTTT. It specifies CASSLQGSNTGELFF.